A single sample gave rise to the 11 T cell receptor beta chains below, sequenced in a study of blood T cell repertoires in COVID-19. Only in-frame clones appear in the TCRdb table, and some are missing; sequencing was by immunoSEQ multiplex PCR. In the table there are about 49,000 clones, about 86% of which are singletons. Sample: peripheral blood. These receptors all stem from a man aged 35-49 years with active COVID-19.

V and J are TRBV5-4 and TRBJ2-7; possible D gene TRBD1, 6 bases. CDR1 is SGHNT, CDR2 YYREEE, per germline (reference sequence). This CDR3 is built from 14 residues. Trimming removed 4 bases at V and 0 bases at J, with 11 bases between. In nucleotides, the CDR3 is TGTGCCAGCAGCGTAGGGGGAAGCTCCTACGAGCAGTACTTC. It yields the protein CASSVGGSSYEQYF.

The chain links TRBV2 to TRBJ2-2; 9 nucleotides align to TRBD2. V trimming: 4 bases; J trimming: 7 bases; junction bases outside the gene matches: 7. The germline CDR1 and CDR2 sequences are SNHLY and FYNNEI. CDR3 length: 15 residues. The CDR3 sequence is CASSGSGRSGGELFF. The CDR3 nucleotides read TGTGCCAGCAGTGGAAGCGGGAGGAGCGGCGGGGAGCTGTTTTTT.

The chain carries TRBV5-1 and TRBJ1-4; 9 nucleotides align to TRBD1. Germline V CDR1 and CDR2: SGHRS, YFSETQ. Trimming cost V 3 bases and J 6 bases; bases outside gene matches: 6. The CDR3 is 15 residues long. The CDR3 region is CASSWGQGVDEKLFF. DNA for the CDR3: TGCGCCAGCAGCTGGGGACAGGGAGTGGATGAAAAACTGTTTTTT.

The rearrangement joins TRBV6-6 to TRBJ2-1; TRBD2 might be the D (6 bases). CDR1 MNHNY and CDR2 SVGAGI come from the germline V gene (reference sequence). The CDR3 consists of 14 residues. The V gene lost 2 bases and the J gene lost 4 bases, with 9 bases spanning the gap. The CDR3 region is CASSYREEYNEQFF. The CDR3 DNA sequence: TGTGCCAGCAGTTACAGGGAGGAGTACAATGAGCAGTTCTTC.

The chain couples TRBV27 to TRBJ2-1; D may be TRBD2 (6 bases). CDR1 and CDR2 (germline): MNHEY, SMNVEV (reference sequence). Trimming removed 10 bases from V and 8 bases from J, with 18 bases in between. This CDR3 is built from 13 residues. For the CDR3, the DNA is TGTGCCACCGAAAGCGGGCGGGCGCATGAGCAGTTCTTC. This sequence encodes CATESGRAHEQFF.

This clone appeared a few times. The chain recombines TRBV11-2 with TRBJ1-2; D uncertain. Germline CDR1 is SGHAT and CDR2 is FQNNGV. Trimming shortened V by 4 bases and J by 4 bases, and 16 bases separated the two germline ends. The CDR3 spans 15 residues. Here the CDR3 DNA reads TGTGCCAGCAGCTCCTGGCTGAGGGAGCCCTATGGCTACACCTTC. Encoded protein: CASSSWLREPYGYTF. The full variable domain, rest sourced from reference TRBV11-2 and TRBJ1-2, is EAGVAQSPRYKIIEKRQSVAFWCNPISGHATLYWYQQILGQGPKLLIQFQNNGVVDDSQLPKDRFSAERLKGVDSTLKIQPAKLEDSAVYLCASSSWLREPYGYTFGSGTRLTVV.

The V gene is TRBV14, the J gene TRBJ2-1; the match to TRBD2 covers 9 bases. The germline gives CDR1 SGHDN, CDR2 FVKESK. The CDR3 length is 14 residues. The V and J ends lost 7 bases and 9 bases, in that order; junction bases with no gene match: 10. The CDR3 sequence is CASIELAGVLEQFF. DNA for the CDR3: TGTGCCAGCATCGAACTAGCGGGTGTCCTTGAGCAGTTCTTC. Looking up the rest from reference TRBV14 and TRBJ2-1 gives the full variable domain: EAGVTQFPSHSVIEKGQTVTLRCDPISGHDNLYWYRRVMGKEIKFLLHFVKESKQDESGMPNNRFLAERTGGTYSTLKVQPAELEDSGVYFCASIELAGVLEQFFGPGTRLTVL.

The chain has TRBV28 and TRBJ1-4; the D is unclear. The germline gives CDR1 MDHEN, CDR2 SYDVKM. V was pared by 6 bases and J by 8 bases, with 7 bases between. This CDR3 is built from 11 residues. CDR3 bases: TGTGCCAGCAGACACGAAGAAAAACTGTTTTTT. It specifies CASRHEEKLFF.

The rearrangement links TRBV30 to TRBJ2-3, with TRBD1 as a possible D gene (6 bases). Trimming stripped 2 bases from V and 4 bases from J, with 10 bases between. The V gene's germline CDR1 is GTSNPN and CDR2 SVGIG (reference sequence). The CDR3 is 13 amino acids. The CDR3 reads CAWSKSGADTQYF. CDR3 nucleotides: TGTGCCTGGAGTAAGTCAGGGGCAGATACGCAGTATTTT.

The chain carries TRBV4-2 and TRBJ1-2; D gene ambiguous. Deletions cut 1 base from V and 4 bases from J, with 10 bases between. This CDR3 is 14 amino acids long. The germline gives CDR1 LGHNA, CDR2 YNFKEQ. CDR3 in DNA: TGTGCCAGCAGCCAAGTAAGAGAGGTCTATGGCTACACCTTC. As protein: CASSQVREVYGYTF.

The chain combines TRBV18 with TRBJ2-7; 7 bases map to TRBD2. Unmatched junction bases numbered 4, after V lost 2 bases and J lost 3 bases. Germline loops: CDR1 KGHSH, CDR2 LQKENI. The CDR3 has 14 amino acids. CDR3 in amino acids: CASSPSSGYYEQYF. DNA for the CDR3: TGTGCCAGCTCACCATCTAGCGGTTACTACGAGCAGTACTTC. Filled out from reference TRBV18 and TRBJ2-7, the complete variable domain reads NAGVMQNPRHLVRRRGQEARLRCSPMKGHSHVYWYRQLPEEGLKFMVYLQKENIIDESGMPKERFSAEFPKEGPSILRIQQVVRGDSAAYFCASSPSSGYYEQYFGPGTRLTVT.